The 25 T cell receptor beta chains listed next were all sequenced from one sample in a study of T-cell memory formation after mild COVID-19. One entry per CDR3 protein, called by TCRdb with MiXCR from the 5' RACE reads. Of about 340,000 distinct CDR3 sequences in the sample, 15% to 20% are singletons; the top ten hold about 20%. The specimen was PBMCs or a T cell subset sorted from them (not recorded which). The origin of the receptors is a man between 18 and 29 years old who had mild COVID-19 (a few samples of this study predate the infection). Cell type and time point are not known.

This clonotype was detected many times. This chain connects TRBV7-2 to TRBJ1-2; D is unresolved. V shed 4 bases and J shed 4 bases, with 10 bases lying between them. The CDR3 runs 13 residues. Germline V gives CDR1 SGHTA, CDR2 FQGNSA. The DNA for the CDR3 is TGTGCCAGCAGCTCGACGTTTGGCTATGGCTACACCTTC. Translated: CASSSTFGYGYTF.

The chain couples TRBV6-2 or TRBV6-3 to TRBJ2-3; D unresolved. Germline V gene sequence: CDR1 MNHEY, CDR2 SVGEGT. V dropped 2 bases and J dropped 1 base, with 25 bases sitting between them. The CDR3 is 20 amino acids. This CDR3 reads CASSYTGKGWGHRGTDTQYF. As DNA, the CDR3 is TGTGCCAGCAGTTACACGGGTAAAGGATGGGGTCATAGGGGCACAGATACGCAGTATTTT.

This clonotype has just a few counts. The chain has TRBV12-3 or TRBV12-4 and TRBJ1-5; no firm D call. The V end was cut by 1 base, the J end by 5 bases, with 9 bases between. This CDR3 spans 14 amino acids. This CDR3 reads CASSLGQAYQPQHF. CDR3 bases: TGTGCCAGCAGTTTAGGGCAGGCCTATCAGCCCCAGCATTTT.

This clonotype occurred a few times. The chain uses TRBV28 and TRBJ2-1; TRBD2 matches at 10 bases. Germline V gene lookup returns CDR1 MDHEN and CDR2 SYDVKM. The V gene end was trimmed by 4 bases and the J gene end by 8 bases; junction bases not matched to a gene: 8. This CDR3 is built from 15 residues. This chain's CDR3 is CASSSLAGERDEQFF. The CDR3 coding sequence is TGTGCCAGCAGTTCTCTAGCGGGGGAGAGGGATGAGCAGTTCTTC.

The table lists this clonotype with a few counts. The chain carries TRBV7-2 and TRBJ1-5; the match to TRBD1 covers 7 bases. From germline, CDR1 is SGHTA and CDR2 FQGNSA. Trimming at V came to 5 bases and at J to 2 bases, leaving 3 bases not matched to a gene. The CDR3 runs 14 residues. The CDR3 nucleotides are TGTGCCAGCAGCCAGGGGGTTGGCAATCAGCCCCAGCATTTT. Translation gives CASSQGVGNQPQHF.

This chain uses TRBV21-1 with TRBJ1-1; the D call in the table, TRBD1, was not verified against the DNA. TRBV21-1 is an annotated pseudogene. This CDR3 has 16 amino acids. The CDR3 sequence is CASSLRDSKQNTEAFF. The CDR3 region has the DNA TGTGCCAGCAGCCTTCGGGACAGCAAACAGAACACTGAAGCTTTCTTT.

This clonotype was seen a few times. The chain recombines TRBV7-9 with TRBJ1-2; tentative D call: TRBD1 (5 bases). This CDR3 comprises 15 residues. CDR1 is SEHNR, CDR2 FQNEAQ, per germline (reference sequence). Trimming took 7 bases from V and 4 from J, leaving 19 bases between them. CDR3 DNA sequence: TGTGCCAGCATCCAATCTCAACAGGTGCCCTATGGCTACACCTTC. This translates into CASIQSQQVPYGYTF.

In this sample, this clonotype turned up a few times. The rearrangement links TRBV20-1 to TRBJ1-1, with D perhaps matching TRBD1 (5 bases). CDR1 is DFQATT and CDR2 is SNEGSKA in the germline V gene (reference sequence). The CDR3 has 14 amino acids. The V end was cut by 1 base, the J end by 0 bases, with 9 bases between. The CDR3 DNA sequence: TGCAGTGCTAGAGCAGGGAGCGTGAACACTGAAGCTTTCTTT. Translating gives CSARAGSVNTEAFF.

The sample holds a few counts of this clonotype. The chain uses TRBV5-6 and TRBJ2-7, with 11 bases lining up with TRBD1. This CDR3 region has 18 residues. J was trimmed by 6 bases and V by 2 bases; bases with no gene match: 16. CDR1 and CDR2 from the germline V gene are SGHDT and YYEEEE. CDR3 residues: CASSFMVPGGTGGPEQYV. The CDR3 DNA reads as TGTGCCAGCAGCTTTATGGTCCCAGGCGGGACAGGGGGGCCCGAGCAGTACGTC.

This clonotype was recorded at least ten times. The chain has TRBV5-1 and TRBJ2-1; possible D gene TRBD1, 5 bases. The germline gives CDR1 SGHRS, CDR2 YFSETQ. V was cut by 4 bases and J by 4 bases, with 18 bases left in between. This CDR3 is built from 16 residues. CDR3 nucleotides: TGCGCCAGCAGCGAACCCCGGTTGGACAAATACAATGAGCAGTTCTTC. Translation: CASSEPRLDKYNEQFF.

The chain is built from TRBV30 and TRBJ2-7; D unclear. Trimming shortened V by 4 bases and J by 0 bases, and 7 bases separated the two germline ends. The germline gives CDR1 GTSNPN, CDR2 SVGIG (reference sequence). CDR3 length: 12 residues. CDR3 loop: CAWNTVSYEQYF. In DNA form, the CDR3 reads TGTGCCTGGAATACAGTCTCCTACGAGCAGTACTTC.

This chain joins TRBV11-3 and TRBJ2-2; tentative D call: TRBD1 (6 bases). The germline gives CDR1 SGHNT, CDR2 YENEEA. V was shortened by 1 base and J by 7 bases, with 10 bases between the two germline ends. The CDR3 contains 14 residues. CDR3 loop: CASSLGRGNGELFF. The CDR3 coding sequence is TGTGCCAGCAGCTTAGGCAGGGGTAACGGGGAGCTGTTTTTT. Looking up the rest from reference TRBV11-3 and TRBJ2-2 gives the full variable domain: EAGVVQSPRYKIIEKKQPVAFWCNPISGHNTLYWYLQNLGQGPELLIRYENEEAVDDSQLPKDRFSAERLKGVDSTLKIQPAELGDSAVYLCASSLGRGNGELFFGEGSRLTVL.

This clonotype was detected many times. The V gene is TRBV5-4, the J gene TRBJ1-2; no reliable D call. Between the trimmed V and J ends, which lost 5 bases and 8 bases, there was a span of 22 bases. This CDR3 contains 15 residues. From germline, CDR1 is SGHNT and CDR2 YYREEE (reference sequence). The CDR3 protein is CASRPGGQEGKGYTF. The CDR3, as DNA: TGTGCCAGCAGACCCGGCGGGCAGGAGGGAAAAGGCTACACCTTC. The complete variable domain, with remaining parts taken from reference TRBV5-4 and TRBJ1-2, reads ETGVTQSPTHLIKTRGQQVTLRCSSQSGHNTVSWYQQALGQGPQFIFQYYREEENGRGNFPPRFSGLQFPNYSSELNVNALELDDSALYLCASRPGGQEGKGYTFGSGTRLTVV.

This chain joins TRBV7-8 and TRBJ2-7; 7 bases are shared with TRBD1. Germline V gene data show CDR1 as SGHVS and CDR2 as FQNEAQ. The V and J ends lost 8 bases and 0 bases, in that order; junction bases with no gene match: 16. CDR3 length: 17 amino acids. The CDR3 sequence is CASSKPDRERASYEQYF. The CDR3 region has the DNA TGTGCCAGCTCTAAACCCGACAGGGAGAGGGCCTCCTACGAGCAGTACTTC.

The rearrangement joins TRBV30 to TRBJ2-7; D tentatively reads TRBD1 or TRBD2 (5 bases each). Between the trimmed V and J ends, which lost 4 bases and 2 bases, there was a span of 18 bases. Germline lookup yields CDR1 GTSNPN and CDR2 SVGIG (reference sequence). The CDR3 totals 15 residues. CDR3 DNA: TGTGCCTGGACCCCTCCGGGACCCCCGACCTACGAGCAGTACTTC. Protein sequence: CAWTPPGPPTYEQYF. The variable domain in full, with the rest retrieved from reference TRBV30 and TRBJ2-7, is SQTIHQWPATLVQPVGSPLSLECTVEGTSNPNLYWYRQAAGRGLQLLFYSVGIGQISSEVPQNLSASRPQDRQFILSSKKLLLSDSGFYLCAWTPPGPPTYEQYFGPGTRLTVT.

The chain has TRBV7-2 and TRBJ2-1; no clear D. The length of the CDR3 is 14 residues. V lost 1 base and J 5 bases, leaving 9 bases between the germline ends. Germline values: CDR1 SGHTA, CDR2 FQGNSA. Written as DNA, the CDR3 is TGTGCCAGCAGCTTAGTCTCCAGACACAATGAGCAGTTCTTC. It codes for CASSLVSRHNEQFF.

Many counts were recorded for this clonotype. The chain joins TRBV12-3 or TRBV12-4 to TRBJ2-1; 15 nucleotides line up with TRBD2. The CDR3 runs to 16 residues. With V trimmed by 5 bases and J by 7 bases, 6 bases remained unmatched. The DNA of the CDR3 is TGTGCCAGCAGTAAGGGACTAGCGGGGGGTTGGAATGAGCAGTTCTTC. This encodes CASSKGLAGGWNEQFF.

Only a few counts were recorded for this clonotype. The chain employs TRBV20-1 and TRBJ2-7; D is uncertain. Germline CDR1 DFQATT, CDR2 SNEGSKA (reference sequence). Trimming took off 0 bases at V and 0 bases at J, with 9 bases between the two ends. The CDR3 spans 14 residues. The CDR3, as DNA: TGCAGTGCTAGAGATCAGGAGATCTCCTACGAGCAGTACGTC. As protein: CSARDQEISYEQYV.

CDR3 in amino acids: CASSWTLTATSGNTIYF. The CDR3 bases are TGTGCCAGCAGCTGGACTCTTACCGCGACCTCTGGAAACACCATATATTTT. V gene TRBV7-8 combines with J gene TRBJ1-3, with D unclear. CDR1 is SGHVS and CDR2 is FQNEAQ in the germline V gene. Deletions cut 4 bases from V and 0 bases from J, with 16 bases between. The CDR3 consists of 17 residues.

The chain uses TRBV18 and TRBJ1-2; perhaps TRBD1 as D (6 bases). Germline CDR1 is KGHSH and CDR2 is LQKENI. Between the trimmed V and J ends, which lost 0 bases and 7 bases, there was a span of 21 bases. The CDR3 has 17 amino acids. CDR3: CASSPPGSIRGAGGYTF. The CDR3 bases are TGTGCCAGCTCACCACCGGGGTCCATCAGGGGCGCAGGTGGCTACACCTTC.

The chain uses TRBV6-2 or TRBV6-3 and TRBJ1-2; D uncertain. CDR3 length equals 15 residues. Germline assignment: CDR1 MNHEY and CDR2 SVGEGT. V was pared by 5 bases and J by 4 bases, with 17 bases between. The CDR3 nucleotides are TGTGCCAGCAGTCCCGTAGCATCGGGCCTCTATGGCTACACCTTC. It yields the protein CASSPVASGLYGYTF.

This clonotype appeared once. The J gene is TRBJ2-7, the V gene TRBV18; D gene unclear. The CDR3 is made up of 14 amino acids. Looked up from germline, CDR1 is KGHSH and CDR2 is LQKENI. The ends were cut back, 3 bases at V and 0 bases at J, with 9 bases in the middle. Here the CDR3 reads CASSPSGFSYEQYV. The CDR3 DNA is TGTGCCAGCTCACCCTCCGGTTTCTCCTACGAGCAGTACGTC.

The table lists this clonotype with many counts. J is TRBJ2-1 and V is TRBV7-2; D tentatively fits TRBD1 or TRBD2 (6 bases each). Germline V lookup: CDR1 SGHTA, CDR2 FQGNSA. The CDR3 spans 17 residues. Trimming shortened V by 2 bases and J by 7 bases, and 21 bases separated the two germline ends. The CDR3 DNA sequence: TGTGCCAGCAGCTTATATAGGGGGGCTACCACTGGGAATGAGCAGTTCTTC. Protein: CASSLYRGATTGNEQFF.

The sample holds many counts of this clonotype. This chain links TRBV20-1 with TRBJ2-4, with 11 nucleotides matching TRBD2. V lost 6 bases to trimming and J lost 2 bases; unmatched junction nucleotides: 15. CDR3 length equals 18 residues. Germline V lookup: CDR1 DFQATT, CDR2 SNEGSKA (reference sequence). Here the CDR3 DNA reads TGCAGTGCGGCATCTCTAGCGGGGGGAAGTGGGACCAAAAACATTCAGTACTTC. This sequence encodes CSAASLAGGSGTKNIQYF.

The chain's CDR3 is CASSPGGRLAPEDAQYF. The CDR3 nucleotides read TGTGCCAGCAGCCCTGGTGGGAGACTAGCGCCGGAGGATGCGCAGTATTTT. This chain connects TRBV9 to TRBJ2-3, with TRBD2 matching 8 bases. CDR1 SGDLS and CDR2 YYNGEE come from the germline V gene. This CDR3 has 17 residues. V trimming: 4 bases; J trimming: 10 bases; junction bases outside the gene matches: 20.